A single sample is the source of the 4 T cell receptor beta chains below, sequenced in a study of blood T cells in healthy people across ages. A second about 7 to 11 cycle PCR used barcoded and J-beta primers. TCRdb used MiXCR to reprocess the 5' RACE reads, holding one entry per CDR3 protein. The table records under 950,000 distinct CDR3 sequences, about 20% of them present only once. The material sequenced was blood. The receptors here all came from a man between 65 and 79 years old in good health.

The V gene is TRBV5-6, the J gene TRBJ1-6; D is uncertain. Between the trimmed V and J ends, which lost 5 bases and 3 bases, there was a span of 15 bases. The CDR3 totals 16 residues. Germline V CDR1 and CDR2: SGHDT, YYEEEE. The CDR3 protein is CASSLGRLYYNSPLHF. CDR3 DNA sequence: TGTGCCAGCAGTCTCGGACGGCTATACTATAATTCACCCCTCCACTTT.

The genes are TRBV6-5 and TRBJ2-7; TRBD2 matches 7 bases. The CDR3 is made up of 13 amino acids. The V gene end was trimmed by 7 bases and the J gene end by 6 bases; junction bases not matched to a gene: 9. From germline, CDR1 is MNHEY and CDR2 SVGAGI. In DNA form, the CDR3 reads TGTGCCAGCATGGGGGGGGGGACCTCCGAGCAGTACTTC. It encodes CASMGGGTSEQYF.

This chain uses TRBV7-7 with TRBJ2-3, with 15 bases fitting TRBD2. This CDR3 is 15 amino acids long. The V segment lost 7 bases and the J segment 6 bases; nucleotides outside the gene matches: 5. Germline V gene lookup returns CDR1 SSHAT and CDR2 FNYEAQ (reference sequence). The CDR3 region is CASNKGTSGRDTQYF. DNA for the CDR3: TGTGCCAGCAACAAAGGGACTAGCGGGAGGGATACGCAGTATTTT.

V gene TRBV5-1 combines with J gene TRBJ2-5, with D perhaps matching TRBD1 (6 bases). The closer fit of TRBJ2-7 to the DNA end suggests the J call may be wrong. This CDR3 spans 17 amino acids. Germline-derived CDR1 and CDR2 are SGHRS and YFSETQ. The CDR3 region is CASSLGLGTLKDYEQYF. The DNA for the CDR3 is TGCGCCAGCAGCTTGGGGTTAGGGACATTGAAAGACTACGAGCAGTACTTC.